The 3 T cell receptor beta chains reported below all come from one sample, sequenced in a study of T cell responses to AZD1222 COVID-19 vaccine. The method was immunoSEQ multiplex PCR; TCRdb's version includes in-frame clones alone and lacks a portion of them. The table includes tens of thousands of clones, around four fifths detected once. The sample here was peripheral blood, taken on day 0 of AZD1222 vaccination. The origin of the receptors is an adult in good health.

The chain couples TRBV7-8 to TRBJ2-3, with 11 nucleotides matching TRBD2. CDR1 is SGHVS, CDR2 FQNEAQ, per germline. CDR3 size: 15 residues. After removal of 5 bases from V and 5 bases from J, the junction contained 6 bases not matched to a gene. The CDR3 is CASSQLAGVEDTQYF. CDR3 DNA sequence: TGTGCCAGCAGCCAACTAGCGGGGGTCGAAGATACGCAGTATTTT.

The chain is built from TRBV5-1 and TRBJ1-1, with D possibly TRBD1 on 6 matching bases. Per germline, CDR1 SGHRS and CDR2 YFSETQ. The CDR3 length is 15 residues. The V end lost 1 base, the J end lost 5 bases, and 15 bases lay between the germline ends. In DNA form, the CDR3 reads TGCGCCAGCAGCTTGCGTCGGGGGGCCCAAACTGAAGCTTTCTTT. Translation gives CASSLRRGAQTEAFF.

The chain has TRBV19 and TRBJ1-1; D is uncertain. The CDR3 covers 15 residues. Germline V CDR1 and CDR2: LNHDA, SQIVND (reference sequence). V was trimmed by 8 bases and J by 0 bases, leaving 16 bases between them. CDR3 in amino acids: CASEDRLEMNTEAFF. The CDR3 coding sequence is TGTGCCAGTGAAGACCGACTAGAAATGAACACTGAAGCTTTCTTT.